What follows are 9 T cell receptor beta chains derived from one specimen sequenced in a study of blood T cell repertoires in COVID-19. This table comes from immunoSEQ multiplex PCR, and its TCRdb copy is limited to in-frame clones, with some not included. Of around 330,000 clones in the sample, roughly 86% were seen once. Sequenced: PBMCs or T cells enriched from blood (not recorded which). These receptor sequences come from a young woman who had recovered from COVID-19.

CDR3 in amino acids: CASYTRAGGYYGYTF. The CDR3 DNA follows: TGTGCCTCCTACACAAGGGCCGGCGGGTACTATGGCTACACCTTC. The chain employs TRBV6-5 and TRBJ1-2, with D unclear. Trimming pared 11 bases from V and 3 bases from J, leaving 22 bases between. Germline CDR1 is MNHEY and CDR2 is SVGAGI. The CDR3 has 15 residues.

The chain carries TRBV10-3 and TRBJ1-2, with a possible D match to TRBD1 (6 bases). CDR3 length equals 15 residues. Trimming shortened V by 8 bases and J by 1 base, and 17 bases separated the two germline ends. Germline CDR1 reads ENHRY; CDR2 reads SYGVKD. The CDR3 sequence: CAIGSSQGLNYGYTF. The CDR3 DNA reads TGTGCCATCGGGTCGTCACAGGGTCTTAACTATGGCTACACCTTC.

A single count supports this clone. The chain carries TRBV19 and TRBJ2-3; D is unresolved. Germline CDR1 reads LNHDA; CDR2 reads SQIVND (reference sequence). The CDR3 has 12 amino acids. The V end was cut by 3 bases, the J end by 6 bases, with 7 bases between. Here the CDR3 DNA reads TGTGCCAGTAGTATTAACGCGGATACGCAGTATTTT. This sequence encodes CASSINADTQYF.

This sequence joins TRBV24-1 and TRBJ1-3, with 10 positions matching TRBD1. The germline CDR1 and CDR2 sequences are KGHDR and SFDVKD. Trimming removed 0 bases from V and 8 bases from J; junction bases left unmatched: 6. This CDR3 contains 16 residues. CDR3 DNA: TGTGCCACCAGTGATTTGGACATGGACAGGGGGGACACCATATATTTT. Protein product: CATSDLDMDRGDTIYF.

The V and J genes are TRBV28 and TRBJ1-4; 7 bases agree with TRBD1. Germline V gene sequence: CDR1 MDHEN, CDR2 SYDVKM. The V and J ends lost 2 bases and 8 bases, in that order; junction bases with no gene match: 5. This CDR3 region has 14 residues. The CDR3 DNA reads as TGTGCCAGCAGTTTACGTACAGGGGAAGAAAAACTGTTTTTT. Translation gives CASSLRTGEEKLFF.

This chain uses TRBV9 with TRBJ1-5; D gene ambiguous. CDR1 is SGDLS and CDR2 is YYNGEE in the germline V gene. V gave up 3 bases and J gave up 9 bases, with 10 bases separating them. CDR3 length: 12 amino acids. The CDR3 here is CASSGLSGPQHF. The CDR3, as DNA: TGTGCCAGCAGCGGGCTCTCTGGGCCCCAGCATTTT.

The rearrangement uses TRBV10-3 and TRBJ1-3; TRBD1 is a possible D gene (6 bases). Trimming took off 8 bases at V and 0 bases at J, with 14 bases between the two ends. This CDR3 comprises 15 residues. In germline, CDR1 is ENHRY, CDR2 SYGVKD. As DNA, the CDR3 is TGTGCCATCGGCACAGGGTCCCCCTCTGGAAACACCATATATTTT. Protein: CAIGTGSPSGNTIYF.

This clone was seen once. This chain uses TRBV7-2 with TRBJ2-3, with TRBD2 as a possible D gene (6 bases). V was trimmed by 5 bases and J by 8 bases, leaving 14 bases between them. Per the germline V gene, CDR1 is SGHTA and CDR2 is FQGNSA. This CDR3 comprises 13 residues. CDR3 coding DNA: TGTGCCAGCAGCGCCCGACTAGTTGGTACGCAGTATTTT. It is translated as CASSARLVGTQYF.

This clone appeared a single time. The CDR3 here is CASSTTVDDYEQYF. The DNA for the CDR3 is TGTGCCAGCAGCACGACAGTAGATGACTACGAGCAGTACTTC. V usage is TRBV11-2 and J usage is TRBJ2-7; TRBD1 might be the D (5 bases). Germline CDR1 reads SGHAT; CDR2 reads FQNNGV. This CDR3 spans 14 amino acids. V shed 5 bases and J shed 3 bases, with 14 bases lying between them.